This TCR beta chain was obtained from a study of identical twins. Germline loops: CDR1 SGDLS, CDR2 YYNGEE. V lost 5 bases to trimming and J lost 1 base; unmatched junction nucleotides: 7. This CDR3 region has 15 residues. TCRdb redid the calling of the 5' RACE reads with MiXCR, one entry per CDR3 protein. The sample gives some 200,000 distinct CDR3 sequences, 6% to 9% of which show up once; about 1.8% is in the top ten. This clonotype was seen repeatedly, ten times or more. Separately, the same data were catalogued under a study of yellow fever vaccine responses in identical twins.

Source material: memory (CD45RO+) T cells sorted from blood. This receptor was obtained from a woman aged 18-29 years in good health. V and J are TRBV9 and TRBJ2-5; 8 bases are a match to TRBD2. CDR3 bases: TGTGCCAGCAGGAGCGGGGGAGGACCCCAAGAGACCCAGTACTTC. Translation: CASRSGGGPQETQYF.